These 21 T cell receptor beta chains were sequenced from one sample in a study of T cells after somatic rescue of genetic block. TCRdb keeps only in-frame clones here, not all; method: immunoSEQ multiplex PCR. The repertoire has roughly 51,000 clones, 90% to 97% of them found once; the top ten carry under 0.095%. Sequenced input: peripheral blood mononuclear cells (PBMCs). These receptors all come from a child younger than two.

The V and J genes are TRBV20-1 and TRBJ2-2; no definite D call. Trimming pared 5 bases from V and 2 bases from J, leaving 3 bases between. CDR3 length equals 11 residues. Per the germline V gene, CDR1 is DFQATT and CDR2 is SNEGSKA (reference sequence). CDR3 residues: CSAGNTGELFF. The CDR3 DNA follows: TGCAGTGCTGGTAACACCGGGGAGCTGTTTTTT.

The chain couples TRBV14 to TRBJ2-1; perhaps TRBD2 as D (6 bases). With 2 bases removed from V and 13 bases from J, the gap between germline ends came to 15 bases. CDR1 and CDR2 (germline): SGHDN, FVKESK. The CDR3 is 13 amino acids. This CDR3 reads CASSQLRGSTQFF. The CDR3 DNA reads TGTGCCAGCAGCCAACTTCGGGGGTCCACCCAGTTCTTC.

This clone has a single count. The rearrangement uses TRBV5-5 and TRBJ1-4, with D perhaps TRBD1 (5 bases). V was clipped by 1 base and J by 7 bases, with 11 bases between them. Germline V CDR1 and CDR2: SGHKS, YYEKEE (reference sequence). CDR3 length: 14 amino acids. CDR3 region: CASSLYGGGEKLFF. The CDR3, as DNA: TGTGCCAGCAGCTTGTACGGTGGGGGTGAAAAACTGTTTTTT.

V usage is TRBV6-5 and J usage is TRBJ1-1; no reliable D call. The CDR3 spans 13 residues. With 6 bases removed from V and 4 bases from J, the gap between germline ends came to 12 bases. CDR1 and CDR2 from the germline V gene are MNHEY and SVGAGI. CDR3 in DNA: TGTGCCAGCAGCTTCGGGCGACGCACTGAAGCTTTCTTT. This sequence encodes CASSFGRRTEAFF.

This chain links TRBV5-6 with TRBJ2-1; no clear D gene. CDR3 length equals 12 residues. Germline assignment: CDR1 SGHDT and CDR2 YYEEEE. V was trimmed by 0 bases and J by 8 bases, leaving 6 bases between them. In DNA form, the CDR3 reads TGTGCCAGCAGCTTGGCAGGCTATGAGCAGTTCTTC. It yields the protein CASSLAGYEQFF.

The chain uses TRBV28 and TRBJ2-7; 7 bases match TRBD1. The germline V gene encodes CDR1 MDHEN and CDR2 SYDVKM. V shed 0 bases, J shed 2 bases, and the junction held 4 bases outside the gene matches. The CDR3 runs to 15 residues. The CDR3 coding sequence is TGTGCCAGCAGTTTATGGCCGACAGGGACCTACGAGCAGTACTTC. Translating gives CASSLWPTGTYEQYF.

J is TRBJ2-7 and V is TRBV5-4; 10 nucleotides line up with TRBD2. The CDR3 loop spans 15 amino acids. V was clipped by 0 bases and J by 3 bases; unmatched bases: 3. The germline CDR1 and CDR2 sequences are SGHNT and YYREEE (reference sequence). This chain's CDR3 is CASSLAPSGSYEQYF. The CDR3 DNA sequence: TGTGCCAGCAGCTTGGCCCCTAGCGGGAGCTACGAGCAGTACTTC. Complete variable domain (other parts from reference TRBV5-4 and TRBJ2-7): ETGVTQSPTHLIKTRGQQVTLRCSSQSGHNTVSWYQQALGQGPQFIFQYYREEENGRGNFPPRFSGLQFPNYSSELNVNALELDDSALYLCASSLAPSGSYEQYFGPGTRLTVT.

The gene calls are TRBV4-2 and TRBJ2-1, with 10 positions matching TRBD2. The junction had 10 bases not matched to a gene; V was cut back by 4 bases and J by 7 bases. In germline, CDR1 is LGHNA, CDR2 YNFKEQ. This CDR3 contains 16 residues. As DNA, the CDR3 is TGTGCCAGCAGCCTAGAGACTAGCGGGCCAGGGAATGAGCAGTTCTTC. The encoded protein is CASSLETSGPGNEQFF.

CDR3 loop: CASSLVGLAEAFF. Here the CDR3 DNA reads TGTGCCAGCAGCTTAGTAGGGTTGGCTGAAGCTTTCTTT. The genes are TRBV11-2 and TRBJ1-1; no firm D call. Deletions cut 1 base from V and 6 bases from J, with 9 bases between. Germline V gene data show CDR1 as SGHAT and CDR2 as FQNNGV. The CDR3 extends over 13 amino acids.

This sequence joins TRBV7-2 and TRBJ2-3; tentatively, D is TRBD1 (6 bases). Trimming removed 2 bases from V and 12 bases from J, with 9 bases in between. The germline gives CDR1 SGHTA, CDR2 FQGNSA. This CDR3 is built from 11 residues. The CDR3 DNA reads TGTGCCAGCAGCTTAAGGGGGAACCAGTATTTT. Translating it yields CASSLRGNQYF.

There are a few counts of this clone. The gene calls are TRBV28 and TRBJ1-2, with D perhaps matching TRBD1 (6 bases). V gave up 4 bases and J gave up 7 bases, with 7 bases separating them. Germline V lookup: CDR1 MDHEN, CDR2 SYDVKM. The CDR3 runs to 11 residues. Here the CDR3 DNA reads TGTGCCAGCAGTTCCAGGGGTGGCTACACCTTC. It is translated as CASSSRGGYTF.

This chain uses TRBV5-4 with TRBJ1-2; D remains unclear. Germline CDR1 SGHNT, CDR2 YYREEE (reference sequence). The CDR3 is 13 residues long. Trimming shortened V by 4 bases and J by 9 bases, and 16 bases separated the two germline ends. This CDR3 reads CASSLERARSYTF. The DNA of the CDR3 is TGTGCCAGCAGCCTCGAACGGGCCAGGAGCTACACCTTC.

This clone appeared a few times. The chain couples TRBV9 to TRBJ1-1; 9 bases match TRBD1. Germline CDR1 is SGDLS and CDR2 is YYNGEE. The CDR3 totals 15 residues. Germline trimming cut 4 bases from V and 1 base from J; bases unmatched to any gene: 5. The CDR3 sequence is CASSPPGQGNTEAFF. In nucleotides, the CDR3 is TGTGCCAGCAGCCCCCCGGGACAGGGGAACACTGAAGCTTTCTTT.

The chain joins TRBV7-2 to TRBJ1-4, with TRBD1 as a possible D gene (5 bases). There are 14 residues in the CDR3. Per the germline V gene, CDR1 is SGHTA and CDR2 is FQGNSA. The V end lost 5 bases, the J end lost 10 bases, and 17 bases lay between the germline ends. CDR3 nucleotide sequence: TGTGCCAGCAGCCCTTCAGGGAAGGGCGGAAAACTGTTTTTT. This translates into CASSPSGKGGKLFF.

In its sample, this clone was seen once. V gene TRBV5-1 combines with J gene TRBJ2-3; 7 bases are a match to TRBD1. Germline loops: CDR1 SGHRS, CDR2 YFSETQ. Trimming at V came to 4 bases and at J to 1 base, leaving 9 bases not matched to a gene. This CDR3 contains 16 residues. The CDR3 loop reads CASSPFSGTGTDTQYF. The DNA for the CDR3 is TGCGCCAGCAGCCCCTTCTCCGGGACAGGCACAGATACGCAGTATTTT.

The chain employs TRBV20-1 and TRBJ1-2; possibly TRBD1 for D (6 bases). This CDR3 is built from 10 residues. Germline V gene lookup returns CDR1 DFQATT and CDR2 SNEGSKA (reference sequence). V was cut by 6 bases and J by 8 bases, with 10 bases left in between. This chain's CDR3 is CSAVRGGYTF. CDR3 nucleotides: TGCAGTGCGGTTAGGGGGGGCTACACCTTC.

A few counts support this clone. The sample contains more than one DNA sequence encoding this CDR3. The rearrangement links TRBV30 to TRBJ2-7, with D uncertain. From germline, CDR1 is GTSNPN and CDR2 SVGIG (reference sequence). The V end lost 0 bases, the J end lost 4 bases, and 4 bases lay between the germline ends. CDR3 length equals 11 residues. The CDR3 DNA sequence: TGTGCCTGGAGTGTAGGGTACGAGCAGTACTTC. Translation gives CAWSVGYEQYF.

The chain uses TRBV6-4 and TRBJ2-1, with D possibly being TRBD2 (5 bases). Looked up from germline, CDR1 is MRHNA and CDR2 is SNTAGT. The CDR3 has 15 residues. V was clipped by 4 bases and J by 0 bases, with 10 bases between them. CDR3 residues: CASSVIASSYNEQFF. The CDR3 nucleotides are TGTGCCAGCAGTGTCATAGCGAGCTCCTACAATGAGCAGTTCTTC.

V and J are TRBV28 and TRBJ2-2, with 11 bases matching TRBD2. The germline CDR1 and CDR2 sequences are MDHEN and SYDVKM. The CDR3 loop spans 17 amino acids. V trimming: 6 bases; J trimming: 7 bases; junction bases outside the gene matches: 13. CDR3 in amino acids: CASSLLRLAGLYGELFF. CDR3 DNA sequence: TGTGCCAGCAGCTTACTTAGACTAGCGGGACTATACGGGGAGCTGTTTTTT.

The V call is TRBV18, the J call TRBJ1-1; 7 positions agree with TRBD1. This CDR3 comprises 14 residues. Germline V gene data show CDR1 as KGHSH and CDR2 as LQKENI. The junction had 5 bases not matched to a gene; V was cut back by 3 bases and J by 4 bases. The CDR3: CASSPTGMGTEAFF. The CDR3 DNA sequence: TGTGCCAGCTCACCGACAGGGATGGGCACTGAAGCTTTCTTT.

CDR3 bases: TGTGCCAGTAATAGGCTAGCGGGGGACTACAATGAGCAGTTCTTC. Its protein product is CASNRLAGDYNEQFF. The chain employs TRBV19 and TRBJ2-1; 10 positions agree with TRBD2. The CDR3 is 15 residues long. With 7 bases clipped from V and 3 bases from J, the junction kept 6 bases outside the gene matches. Germline lookup yields CDR1 LNHDA and CDR2 SQIVND (reference sequence).